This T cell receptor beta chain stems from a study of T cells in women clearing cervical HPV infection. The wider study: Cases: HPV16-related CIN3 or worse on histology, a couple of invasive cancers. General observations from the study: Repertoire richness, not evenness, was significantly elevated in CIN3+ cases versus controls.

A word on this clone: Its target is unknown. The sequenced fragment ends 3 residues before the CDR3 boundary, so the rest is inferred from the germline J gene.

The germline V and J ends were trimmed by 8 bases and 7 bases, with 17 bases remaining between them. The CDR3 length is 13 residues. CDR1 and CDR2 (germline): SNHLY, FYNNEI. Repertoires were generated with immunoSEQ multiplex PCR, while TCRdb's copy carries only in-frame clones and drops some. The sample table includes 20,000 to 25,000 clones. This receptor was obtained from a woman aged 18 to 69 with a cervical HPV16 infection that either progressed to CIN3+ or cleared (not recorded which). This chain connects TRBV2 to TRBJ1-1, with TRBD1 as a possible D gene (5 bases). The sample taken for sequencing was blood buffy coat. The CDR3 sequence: CASVGEVGGEAFF. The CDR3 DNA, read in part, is TGTGCCAGCGTCGGGGAGGTGGGGGGTGAA. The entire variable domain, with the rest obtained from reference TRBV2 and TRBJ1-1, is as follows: EPEVTQTPSHQVTQMGQEVILRCVPISNHLYFYWYRQILGQKVEFLVSFYNNEISEKSEIFDDQFSVERPDGSNFTLKIRSTKLEDSAMYFCASVGEVGGEAFFGQGTRLTVV.